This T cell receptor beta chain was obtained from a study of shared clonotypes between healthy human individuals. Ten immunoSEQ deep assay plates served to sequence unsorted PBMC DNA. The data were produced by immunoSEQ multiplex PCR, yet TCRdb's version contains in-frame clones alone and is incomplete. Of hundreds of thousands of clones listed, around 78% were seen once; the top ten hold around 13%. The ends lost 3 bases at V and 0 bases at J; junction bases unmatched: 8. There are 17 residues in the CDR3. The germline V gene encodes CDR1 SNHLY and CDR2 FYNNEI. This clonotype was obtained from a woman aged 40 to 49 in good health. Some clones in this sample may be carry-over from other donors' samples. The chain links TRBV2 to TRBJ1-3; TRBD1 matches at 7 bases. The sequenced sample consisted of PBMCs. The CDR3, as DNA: TGTGCCAGCAGTGAGGATAGACAGGGCCGCTCTGGAAACACCATATATTTT. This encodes CASSEDRQGRSGNTIYF.